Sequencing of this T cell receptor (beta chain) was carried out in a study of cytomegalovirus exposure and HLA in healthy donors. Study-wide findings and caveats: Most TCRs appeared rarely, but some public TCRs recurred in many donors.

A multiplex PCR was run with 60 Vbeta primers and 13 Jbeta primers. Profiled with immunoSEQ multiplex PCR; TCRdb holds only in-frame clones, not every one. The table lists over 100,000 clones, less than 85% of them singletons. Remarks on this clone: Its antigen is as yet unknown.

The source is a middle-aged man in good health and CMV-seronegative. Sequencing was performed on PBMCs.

The CDR3 sequence is CASSVERTASYAGELFF. The CDR3 DNA reads as TGTGCCAGCAGCGTAGAGAGGACAGCCTCCTACGCCGGGGAGCTGTTTTTT. The chain carries TRBV9 and TRBJ2-2; D possibly corresponds to TRBD1 (6 bases). Between the trimmed V and J ends, which lost 0 bases and 6 bases, there was a span of 18 bases. Germline loops: CDR1 SGDLS, CDR2 YYNGEE. The CDR3 covers 17 residues.